The next 29 T cell receptor beta chains were all read from a single sample in a study of T cells in localized non-small cell lung cancer. Assay used: immunoSEQ multiplex PCR; TCRdb lists only in-frame clones, some missing. The data hold about 30,000 clones, with roughly 91% observed a single time. The sample in question was peripheral blood, obtained before any cancer treatment. These TCRs come from a female donor older than 55 with stage III squamous cell lung carcinoma.

The gene calls are TRBV23-1 and TRBJ1-2, with D maybe TRBD1 (6 bases). TRBV23-1 qualifies as an ORF whose function is uncertain. The CDR3 contains 13 residues. Trimming pared 3 bases from V and 8 bases from J, leaving 13 bases between. CDR3 in amino acids: CASSQTGWGGYTF. CDR3 coding DNA: TGCGCCAGCAGTCAGACAGGCTGGGGGGGCTACACCTTC.

This rearrangement joins TRBV15 to TRBJ2-7, with 9 bases aligning to TRBD1. V was pared by 5 bases and J by 2 bases, with 4 bases of the junction left unmatched. The V gene's germline CDR1 is LNHNV and CDR2 YYDKDF (reference sequence). The CDR3 length is 14 residues. The CDR3 spells CATSAGQGPYEQYF. For the CDR3, the DNA is TGTGCCACCAGCGCCGGACAGGGGCCCTACGAGCAGTACTTC.

The CDR3 reads CASRGRPASTDTQYF. DNA of the CDR3: TGTGCCAGCAGAGGACGTCCTGCTAGCACAGATACGCAGTATTTT. The chain recombines TRBV27 with TRBJ2-3; no firm D call. The CDR3 consists of 15 residues. Trimming took 6 bases from V and 0 from J, leaving 13 bases between them. Germline lookup yields CDR1 MNHEY and CDR2 SMNVEV (reference sequence).

The V gene is TRBV28, the J gene TRBJ1-3; D possibly corresponds to TRBD1 (5 bases). Per germline, CDR1 MDHEN and CDR2 SYDVKM. This CDR3 contains 14 residues. V was pared by 5 bases and J by 4 bases, with 12 bases between. CDR3: CASSTGLRGNTIYF. In DNA form, the CDR3 reads TGTGCCAGCAGTACGGGACTACGGGGAAACACCATATATTTT. The full variable domain, rest sourced from reference TRBV28 and TRBJ1-3, is DVKVTQSSRYLVKRTGEKVFLECVQDMDHENMFWYRQDPGLGLRLIYFSYDVKMKEKGDIPEGYSVSREKKERFSLILESASTNQTSMYLCASSTGLRGNTIYFGEGSWLTVV.

This chain links TRBV6-5 with TRBJ2-1; D is ambiguous. CDR3 length equals 12 residues. The V and J ends lost 6 bases and 5 bases respectively, with 8 bases between them. The germline V gene encodes CDR1 MNHEY and CDR2 SVGAGI. The chain's CDR3 is CASSYSDNEQFF. CDR3 in DNA: TGTGCCAGCAGCTACAGCGACAATGAGCAGTTCTTC.

This chain connects TRBV6-5 to TRBJ1-5; D unresolved. This CDR3 comprises 14 residues. The germline V gene encodes CDR1 MNHEY and CDR2 SVGAGI. The ends were cut back, 2 bases at V and 7 bases at J, with 12 bases in the middle. The CDR3 sequence is CASSYRAPPQPQHF. The CDR3 bases are TGTGCCAGCAGTTACAGGGCGCCCCCGCAGCCCCAGCATTTT.

This chain connects TRBV7-3 to TRBJ1-2, with 9 bases identical to TRBD1. The CDR3 runs 15 residues. Germline CDR1 reads SGHTA; CDR2 reads FQGTGA. The trim removed 3 bases at V and 6 bases at J, leaving 8 bases unmatched. The CDR3 region has the DNA TGTGCCAGCAGCTTCGCCCGACAGGGGGGCCATGGCTACACCTTC. Its translation is CASSFARQGGHGYTF. Looking up the rest from reference TRBV7-3 and TRBJ1-2 gives the full variable domain: GAGVSQTPSNKVTEKGKYVELRCDPISGHTALYWYRQSLGQGPEFLIYFQGTGAADDSGLPNDRFFAVRPEGSVSTLKIQRTERGDSAVYLCASSFARQGGHGYTFGSGTRLTVV.

The V and J genes are TRBV19 and TRBJ1-2; no definite D call. V lost 8 bases, J lost 3 bases, and 16 bases lay in between. CDR3 length: 14 residues. The germline CDR1 and CDR2 sequences are LNHDA and SQIVND (reference sequence). This CDR3 reads CASCTTHNDYGYTF. The CDR3 DNA reads TGTGCCAGTTGTACGACTCACAACGACTATGGCTACACCTTC.

The chain couples TRBV5-1 to TRBJ2-3; possibly TRBD1 for D (5 bases). The V end was cut by 0 bases, the J end by 3 bases, with 11 bases between. This CDR3 is 15 amino acids long. Germline V gene data show CDR1 as SGHRS and CDR2 as YFSETQ. CDR3 sequence reads: CASSLEAGWTDTQYF. The CDR3 region has the DNA TGCGCCAGCAGCTTGGAGGCAGGGTGGACAGATACGCAGTATTTT. The full variable domain, rest sourced from reference TRBV5-1 and TRBJ2-3, is KAGVTQTPRYLIKTRGQQVTLSCSPISGHRSVSWYQQTPGQGLQFLFEYFSETQRNKGNFPGRFSGRQFSNSRSEMNVSTLELGDSALYLCASSLEAGWTDTQYFGPGTRLTVL.

The V and J genes are TRBV19 and TRBJ1-6, with TRBD1 as a possible D gene (5 bases). Deletions cut 3 bases from V and 0 bases from J, with 9 bases between. Germline lookup yields CDR1 LNHDA and CDR2 SQIVND (reference sequence). The CDR3 has 16 amino acids. The CDR3 sequence: CASSISGSSYNSPLHF. As DNA, the CDR3 is TGTGCCAGTAGTATCTCAGGGAGCTCCTATAATTCACCCCTCCACTTT.

This sequence joins TRBV6-5 and TRBJ1-5; possible D gene TRBD1, 5 bases. Germline V gives CDR1 MNHEY, CDR2 SVGAGI. Trimming stripped 6 bases from V and 4 bases from J, with 10 bases between. The CDR3 length is 13 residues. The CDR3 region has the DNA TGTGCCAGCAGGCTACAGGAGAATCAGCCCCAGCATTTT. This sequence encodes CASRLQENQPQHF.

The V gene is TRBV4-1, the J gene TRBJ2-1, with 16 bases that match TRBD2. J was trimmed by 7 bases and V by 2 bases; bases with no gene match: 5. The germline gives CDR1 MGHRA, CDR2 YSYEKL. This CDR3 contains 17 residues. CDR3 loop: CASSQTLGLAGGNEQFF. For the CDR3, the DNA is TGCGCCAGCAGCCAAACCTTGGGACTAGCGGGAGGGAATGAGCAGTTCTTC.

The genes are TRBV7-9 and TRBJ1-2; 7 bases map to TRBD1. The trim removed 1 base at V and 7 bases at J, leaving 6 bases unmatched. This CDR3 is 14 amino acids long. Per germline, CDR1 SEHNR and CDR2 FQNEAQ (reference sequence). The CDR3 DNA follows: TGTGCCAGCAGCTTAGGCGGGACAGACGGTGGCTACACCTTC. Translating it yields CASSLGGTDGGYTF.

Comments on this clone: Additional DNA sequences in this sample encode the identical CDR3. This sequence joins TRBV7-2 and TRBJ1-1; no clear D. Trimming took off 1 base at V and 1 base at J, with 4 bases between the two ends. The CDR3 contains 13 residues. CDR1 and CDR2 from the germline V gene are SGHTA and FQGNSA. The CDR3 spells CASSLGRNTEAFF. CDR3 coding DNA: TGTGCCAGCAGCTTAGGCCGGAACACTGAAGCTTTCTTT.

V and J are TRBV2 and TRBJ1-6; maybe TRBD1 (5 bases). Germline V lookup: CDR1 SNHLY, CDR2 FYNNEI. The CDR3 runs 18 residues. Trimming took off 5 bases at V and 11 bases at J, with 28 bases between the two ends. The CDR3 bases are TGTGCCAGCAGTTGGGGCGGGGCAGCTGATCTAGGAGACCCACCCCTCCACTTT. Protein sequence: CASSWGGAADLGDPPLHF.

The rearrangement links TRBV7-9 to TRBJ1-4; possible D gene TRBD1, 5 bases. Per germline, CDR1 SEHNR and CDR2 FQNEAQ (reference sequence). V was shortened by 1 base and J by 3 bases, with 12 bases between the two germline ends. The CDR3 spans 16 residues. CDR3 sequence: CASSLVQGLANEKLFF. The CDR3 DNA reads as TGTGCCAGCAGCTTAGTCCAGGGCTTGGCTAATGAAAAACTGTTTTTT.

The CDR3 loop reads CASSELGTGVEQYF. CDR3 DNA sequence: TGTGCCAGCAGCGAACTAGGGACAGGGGTCGAGCAGTACTTC. The chain couples TRBV7-6 to TRBJ2-7; 10 bases match TRBD1. CDR1 and CDR2 from the germline V gene are SGHVS and FNYEAQ. Germline trimming cut 5 bases from V and 6 bases from J; bases unmatched to any gene: 7. This CDR3 is built from 14 residues.

The rearrangement uses TRBV20-1 and TRBJ2-1; D is undetermined. Germline lookup yields CDR1 DFQATT and CDR2 SNEGSKA (reference sequence). Trimming took off 3 bases at V and 8 bases at J, with 8 bases between the two ends. The CDR3 is 11 residues long. The CDR3 coding sequence is TGCAGTGCTAGTGCCTGGGATGAGCAGTTCTTC. Its translation: CSASAWDEQFF.

The V gene is TRBV11-3, the J gene TRBJ2-3; TRBD1 matches at 7 bases. The germline V gene has CDR1 SGHNT and CDR2 YENEEA. V lost 6 bases to trimming and J lost 2 bases; unmatched junction nucleotides: 5. The CDR3 covers 14 residues. The CDR3 coding sequence is TGTGCCAGCAGTCACAGGGGCACCACAGATACGCAGTATTTT. It yields the protein CASSHRGTTDTQYF.

V is TRBV10-3 and J is TRBJ1-5; 10 positions agree with TRBD1. The CDR3 loop spans 15 amino acids. Germline V gives CDR1 ENHRY, CDR2 SYGVKD. V lost 4 bases and J lost 6; bases outside the gene matches: 6. The CDR3 coding sequence is TGTGCCATCAGTGGGCGCGGACAGGGGGGTCAGCCCCAGCATTTT. This gives the protein CAISGRGQGGQPQHF.

The rearrangement links TRBV15 to TRBJ2-2; 12 bases are a match to TRBD2. Per the germline V gene, CDR1 is LNHNV and CDR2 is YYDKDF (reference sequence). The V and J ends lost 1 base and 2 bases, in that order; junction bases with no gene match: 8. The CDR3 covers 19 residues. CDR3 in DNA: TGTGCCACCAGCAGAGTCCGACTAGCGGGGGTCCTTAACACCGGGGAGCTGTTTTTT. The encoded protein is CATSRVRLAGVLNTGELFF. The full variable domain, with the rest looked up from reference TRBV15 and TRBJ2-2, is DAMVIQNPRYQVTQFGKPVTLSCSQTLNHNVMYWYQQKSSQAPKLLFHYYDKDFNNEADTPDNFQSRRPNTSFCFLDIRSPGLGDTAMYLCATSRVRLAGVLNTGELFFGEGSRLTVL.

The V call is TRBV10-2, the J call TRBJ1-1; D gene unclear. The germline gives CDR1 WSHSY, CDR2 SAAADI. V gave up 2 bases and J gave up 2 bases, with 6 bases separating them. The CDR3 covers 13 residues. The CDR3 loop reads CASSEASNTEAFF. The DNA for the CDR3 is TGCGCCAGCAGTGAGGCCAGTAACACTGAAGCTTTCTTT.

This clone was seen only once. The chain's CDR3 is CASSFPQGYGNTIYF. The CDR3, as DNA: TGTGCCAGCAGCTTCCCACAGGGGTATGGAAACACCATATATTTT. The chain recombines TRBV7-2 with TRBJ1-3, with 7 positions matching TRBD1. The CDR3 spans 15 residues. Unmatched junction bases numbered 5, after V lost 3 bases and J lost 3 bases. CDR1 is SGHTA and CDR2 is FQGNSA in the germline V gene.

V and J are TRBV5-4 and TRBJ2-5; unclear D gene. The CDR3 totals 13 residues. Germline CDR1 and CDR2: SGHNT and YYREEE (reference sequence). Trimming removed 5 bases from V and 3 bases from J, with 11 bases in between. CDR3 nucleotide sequence: TGTGCCAGCAGTCAAAGGACGGAAGAGACCCAGTACTTC. The encoded protein is CASSQRTEETQYF.

The gene calls are TRBV10-3 and TRBJ2-5; tentatively, D is TRBD1 (5 bases). Germline CDR1 and CDR2: ENHRY and SYGVKD. V lost 0 bases, J lost 0 bases, and 8 bases lay in between. CDR3 length: 15 amino acids. This chain's CDR3 is CAISESGRDQETQYF. CDR3 in DNA: TGTGCCATCAGTGAGTCTGGCAGGGACCAAGAGACCCAGTACTTC.

The V gene is TRBV18, the J gene TRBJ1-1; D remains ambiguous. Germline V lookup: CDR1 KGHSH, CDR2 LQKENI. V was cut by 2 bases and J by 5 bases, with 6 bases left in between. The CDR3 runs to 12 residues. The CDR3 loop reads CASSPESTEAFF. The CDR3 bases are TGTGCCAGCTCACCAGAGTCGACTGAAGCTTTCTTT.

The chain joins TRBV29-1 to TRBJ1-1; D remains unclear. CDR1 and CDR2 (germline): SQVTM, ANQGSEA. The CDR3 covers 13 residues. The ends were cut back, 7 bases at V and 1 base at J, with 13 bases in the middle. The CDR3 is CSATVGRNTEAFF. The DNA of the CDR3 is TGCAGCGCAACCGTAGGAAGGAACACTGAAGCTTTCTTT.

The chain employs TRBV6-5 and TRBJ2-3, with D uncertain. CDR3 size: 13 residues. Germline values: CDR1 MNHEY, CDR2 SVGAGI. The V and J ends lost 6 bases and 7 bases respectively, with 14 bases between them. The CDR3 is CASRLNDLYTQYF. The CDR3 DNA reads TGTGCCAGCAGGCTTAATGACCTTTATACGCAGTATTTT.

The CDR3 coding sequence is TGTGCCAGCAGTGAACTGGGACGGTCGCGATCGGGAAACACCATATATTTT. It encodes CASSELGRSRSGNTIYF. V gene TRBV6-1 combines with J gene TRBJ1-3, with D possibly TRBD1 on 5 matching bases. The V gene's germline CDR1 is MNHNS and CDR2 SASEGT. Between the trimmed V and J ends, which lost 2 bases and 4 bases, there was a span of 18 bases. The CDR3 runs 17 residues.